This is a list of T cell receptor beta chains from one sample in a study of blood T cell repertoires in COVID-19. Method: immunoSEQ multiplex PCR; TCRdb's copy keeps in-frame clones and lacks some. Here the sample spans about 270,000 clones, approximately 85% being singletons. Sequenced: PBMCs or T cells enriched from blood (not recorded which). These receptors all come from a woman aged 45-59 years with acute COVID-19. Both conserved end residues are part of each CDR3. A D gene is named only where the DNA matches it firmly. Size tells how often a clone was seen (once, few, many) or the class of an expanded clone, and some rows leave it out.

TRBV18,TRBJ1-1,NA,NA,CASSRGPNTEAFF,TGTGCCAGCTCACGGGGCCCAAACACTGAAGCTTTCTTT
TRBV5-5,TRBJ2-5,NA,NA,CASSSDSMRETQYF,TGTGCCAGCAGCTCCGACAGTATGAGGGAGACCCAGTACTTC
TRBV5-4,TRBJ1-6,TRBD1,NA,CASSKGTAPNSPLHF,TGTGCCAGCAGCAAAGGGACAGCCCCAAATTCACCCCTCCACTTT
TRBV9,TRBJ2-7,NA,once,CASSVDAGGTGEQYF,TGTGCCAGCAGCGTAGATGCAGGGGGGACGGGCGAGCAGTACTTC
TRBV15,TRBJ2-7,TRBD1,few,CATSRSRTGYEQYF,TGTGCCACCAGCAGGAGCCGGACAGGCTACGAGCAGTACTTC
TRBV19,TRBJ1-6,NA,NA,CASMGRGASPLHF,TGTGCCAGTATGGGCAGGGGCGCTTCACCCCTCCACTTT
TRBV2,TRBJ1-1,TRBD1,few,CAGDRGQNTEAFF,TGTGCCGGGGACAGGGGGCAAAACACTGAAGCTTTCTTT
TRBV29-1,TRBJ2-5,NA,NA,CSVAKGVGKETQYF,TGCAGCGTTGCTAAAGGGGTAGGAAAAGAGACCCAGTACTTC
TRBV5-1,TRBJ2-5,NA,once,CASSLGQYQETQYF,TGCGCCAGCAGCTTGGGGCAGTACCAAGAGACCCAGTACTTC
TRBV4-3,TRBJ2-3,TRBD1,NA,CASSQGQGLTDTQYF,TGCGCCAGCAGCCAAGGACAGGGTCTCACAGATACGCAGTATTTT
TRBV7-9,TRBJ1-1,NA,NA,CASSFGAGVEAFF,TGTGCCAGCAGCTTTGGCGCCGGGGTTGAAGCTTTCTTT
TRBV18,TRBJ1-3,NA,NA,CASSPTHGNTIYF,TGTGCCAGCTCACCAACACATGGAAACACCATATATTTT
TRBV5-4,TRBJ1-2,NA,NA,CASSKDSSNYGYTF,TGTGCCAGCAGCAAGGACAGTTCTAACTATGGCTACACCTTC
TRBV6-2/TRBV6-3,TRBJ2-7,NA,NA,CASSYGMGAGGHYEQYF,TGTGCCAGCAGTTACGGCATGGGAGCGGGCGGCCACTACGAGCAGTACTTC
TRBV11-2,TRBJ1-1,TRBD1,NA,CASSLVPGQGQNTEAFF,TGTGCCAGCAGCTTAGTTCCGGGACAGGGACAGAACACTGAAGCTTTCTTT
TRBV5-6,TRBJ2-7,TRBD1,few,CASSRGTAEQYF,TGTGCCAGCAGCCGTGGGACAGCCGAGCAGTACTTC
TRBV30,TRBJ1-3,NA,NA,CAGLDWSSGNTIYF,TGTGCCGGGTTGGACTGGAGCTCTGGAAACACCATATATTTT
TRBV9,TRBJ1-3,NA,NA,CASSVAMEARNTIYF,TGTGCCAGCAGCGTAGCTATGGAGGCCCGAAACACCATATATTTT
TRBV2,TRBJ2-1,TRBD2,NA,CASRRGGSTYNEQFF,TGTGCCAGCCGCCGGGGGGGATCAACCTACAATGAGCAGTTCTTC
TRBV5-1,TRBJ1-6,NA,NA,CASSLAGGVTVSPLHF,TGCGCCAGCAGCTTGGCCGGGGGGGTAACGGTTTCACCCCTCCACTTT
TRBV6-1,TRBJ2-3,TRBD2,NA,CASSEAGGPTDTQYF,TGTGCCAGCAGTGAGGCGGGGGGACCCACAGATACGCAGTATTTT
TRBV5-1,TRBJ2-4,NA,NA,CASSLFYSGGVSAKNIQYF,TGCGCCAGCAGCTTGTTTTATTCGGGGGGCGTCAGCGCCAAAAACATTCAGTACTTC
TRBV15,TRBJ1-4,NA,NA,CATSRRTGFANEKLFF,TGTGCCACCAGCAGACGTACAGGGTTCGCTAATGAAAAACTGTTTTTT